This T cell receptor beta chain was captured by sequencing in a study of shared clonotypes between healthy human individuals. Study-level results: Limitation of the genetic and exposure-history diversity represented came from the few donors.

A remark on this clone: Its antigen is unknown.

Sequencing used immunoSEQ multiplex PCR; TCRdb keeps in-frame clones, though not all of them. This sample yields around 750,000 clones, of which around two thirds are seen a single time; approximately 1.7% belongs to the top ten. Healthy adults negative for HIV, lacking recent acute infections or vaccinations, served as donors. This CDR3 spans 13 amino acids. The sequence came from a woman under 40 in good health. The genes are TRBV21-1 and TRBJ1-3; the tabulated D call, TRBD1, remains unverified against the DNA. TRBV21-1 is a documented pseudogene. What was sequenced was memory CD4+ T cells sorted from blood. The subset is: CD45RA-negative fraction. DNA of the CDR3: TGTGCCAGCGGATACAGGGTTCTAGACACCATATATTTT. Amino acid sequence: CASGYRVLDTIYF.